The 15 T cell receptor beta chains given below trace back to one sample, sequenced in a study of blood T cell repertoires in COVID-19. The data were produced by immunoSEQ multiplex PCR, yet TCRdb's version contains in-frame clones alone and is incomplete. Of around 300,000 clones in the sample, 70% to 90% were seen once. Material: peripheral blood. The receptors derive from a woman between 45 and 60 years old with COVID-19, enrolled during active disease.

V and J are TRBV19 and TRBJ1-5; D not certain. The germline V gene encodes CDR1 LNHDA and CDR2 SQIVND (reference sequence). The CDR3 consists of 11 residues. Deletions cut 5 bases from V and 4 bases from J, with 3 bases between. The CDR3, as DNA: TGTGCCAGTAGTGCGAATCAGCCCCAGCATTTT. Translating it yields CASSANQPQHF.

V gene TRBV24-1 combines with J gene TRBJ2-2; D may be TRBD2 (5 bases). V lost 6 bases to trimming and J lost 4 bases, with 11 bases between them. Germline V lookup: CDR1 KGHDR, CDR2 SFDVKD. The length of the CDR3 is 14 residues. The CDR3 region is CATSTGVATGELFF. CDR3 bases: TGTGCCACCAGTACCGGGGTTGCCACCGGGGAGCTGTTTTTT.

V usage is TRBV3-1 (or the pseudogene TRBV3-2) and J usage is TRBJ1-2; 9 nucleotides line up with TRBD1. The CDR3 has 15 residues. CDR1 is LGHDT, CDR2 YNNKEL, per germline (reference sequence). V gave up 3 bases and J gave up 3 bases; unmatched junction bases: 5. As DNA, the CDR3 is TGTGCCAGCAGCCATGTGGACAGGGGAGACTATGGCTACACCTTC. Translating it yields CASSHVDRGDYGYTF.

The chain carries TRBV6-5 and TRBJ2-1; TRBD2 aligns across 9 bases. Trimming at V came to 0 bases and at J to 6 bases, leaving 3 bases not matched to a gene. Germline-derived CDR1 and CDR2 are MNHEY and SVGAGI. CDR3 length: 15 residues. The CDR3 here is CASSYSVSGSNEQFF. As DNA, the CDR3 is TGTGCCAGCAGTTACTCGGTTAGCGGGAGCAATGAGCAGTTCTTC.

The chain has TRBV27 and TRBJ2-5, with a weak D call TRBD2 (7 bases). Germline V CDR1 and CDR2: MNHEY, SMNVEV (reference sequence). The CDR3 runs to 16 residues. The V gene lost 7 bases and the J gene lost 4 bases, with 22 bases spanning the gap. The CDR3 protein is CASTQRPGGVGETQYF. The CDR3 DNA is TGTGCCAGCACCCAGAGACCGGGGGGCGTCGGAGAGACCCAGTACTTC.

The genes are TRBV30 and TRBJ2-5; TRBD1 aligns across 10 bases. The J segment lost 7 bases and the V segment lost 4 bases, leaving 12 bases of the junction unmatched. Germline V gene lookup returns CDR1 GTSNPN and CDR2 SVGIG (reference sequence). The CDR3 sequence is 15 residues long. The CDR3 DNA reads as TGTGCCTGGAATATCCGGGACAGGGGCCAGGGGACCCAGTACTTC. Protein: CAWNIRDRGQGTQYF. The full variable domain, its missing parts supplied by reference TRBV30 and TRBJ2-5, is SQTIHQWPATLVQPVGSPLSLECTVEGTSNPNLYWYRQAAGRGLQLLFYSVGIGQISSEVPQNLSASRPQDRQFILSSKKLLLSDSGFYLCAWNIRDRGQGTQYFGPGTRLLVL.

J is TRBJ1-5 and V is TRBV21-1. TRBV21-1 is designated a pseudogene. The CDR3 is 15 residues long. The CDR3 sequence is CASTLAAYSNQPQHF. CDR3 sequence (DNA): TGTGCCAGCACTCTGGCGGCATATAGCAATCAGCCCCAGCATTTT.

The rearrangement uses TRBV7-9 and TRBJ2-7; no firm D call. The V gene lost 1 base and the J gene lost 2 bases, with 9 bases spanning the gap. CDR1 SEHNR and CDR2 FQNEAQ come from the germline V gene (reference sequence). CDR3 size: 14 residues. The CDR3 region has the DNA TGTGCCAGCAGCTTAGACCCAGGAACCTACGAGCAGTACTTC. This sequence encodes CASSLDPGTYEQYF.

V is TRBV27 and J is TRBJ2-7, with TRBD1 matching over 7 bases. This CDR3 has 14 residues. Looked up from germline, CDR1 is MNHEY and CDR2 is SMNVEV (reference sequence). Germline trimming cut 5 bases from V and 2 bases from J; bases unmatched to any gene: 6. The CDR3 loop is CASSRPGQPYEQYF. DNA of the CDR3: TGTGCCAGCAGTCGACCGGGACAGCCCTACGAGCAGTACTTC.

V gene TRBV5-4 combines with J gene TRBJ2-7, with D hard to call. This CDR3 has 13 amino acids. V dropped 7 bases and J dropped 3 bases, with 14 bases sitting between them. The germline gives CDR1 SGHNT, CDR2 YYREEE (reference sequence). DNA for the CDR3: TGTGCCAGCTCCCCTAGAGAGAACTACGAGCAGTACTTC. This sequence encodes CASSPRENYEQYF.

V and J are TRBV15 and TRBJ1-1; D perhaps matches TRBD1 (6 bases). The CDR3 spans 13 residues. The germline V gene has CDR1 LNHNV and CDR2 YYDKDF (reference sequence). Trimming removed 3 bases at V and 6 bases at J, with 11 bases between. As DNA, the CDR3 is TGTGCCACCAGCAGTCAGGGGCGTGCTGAAGCTTTCTTT. This gives the protein CATSSQGRAEAFF.

The genes are TRBV5-4 and TRBJ1-1; D perhaps matches TRBD1 (6 bases). Trimming pared 3 bases from V and 4 bases from J, leaving 13 bases between. The CDR3 loop spans 14 amino acids. The germline V gene has CDR1 SGHNT and CDR2 YYREEE (reference sequence). The CDR3 region has the DNA TGTGCCAGCAGCTCTGACAGGATGGGCACTGAAGCTTTCTTT. This encodes CASSSDRMGTEAFF.

The rearrangement joins TRBV27 to TRBJ2-1; 8 bases map to TRBD2. V gave up 8 bases and J gave up 7 bases; unmatched junction bases: 10. The CDR3 runs to 14 residues. The germline V gene has CDR1 MNHEY and CDR2 SMNVEV (reference sequence). CDR3 loop: CASHGLAPANEQFF. In nucleotides, the CDR3 is TGTGCCAGCCATGGACTAGCCCCGGCGAATGAGCAGTTCTTC.

The count of this clone is one. This chain connects TRBV18 to TRBJ2-1; D gene unclear. Between the trimmed V and J ends, which lost 7 bases and 10 bases, there was a span of 11 bases. The germline gives CDR1 KGHSH, CDR2 LQKENI. The CDR3 sequence is 11 residues long. This chain's CDR3 is CASLLLEEQFF. DNA of the CDR3: TGTGCCAGCTTACTACTGGAAGAGCAGTTCTTC.

This chain connects TRBV3-1 (or the pseudogene TRBV3-2) to TRBJ2-3; D possibly corresponds to TRBD2 (6 bases). Germline CDR1 reads LGHDT; CDR2 reads YNNKEL (reference sequence). Trimming removed 3 bases from V and 5 bases from J, with 12 bases in between. The CDR3 is made up of 14 amino acids. Here the CDR3 DNA reads TGTGCCAGCAGCCAGGGGGGAGGTAAAGATACGCAGTATTTT. It codes for CASSQGGGKDTQYF.